This is a list of T cell receptor beta chains from one sample in a study of blood T cell repertoires in COVID-19. Data came from immunoSEQ multiplex PCR; TCRdb stores just in-frame clones and leaves some out. This sample has approximately 150,000 clones, with about four fifths found just once. The sample consisted of peripheral blood. Every receptor here comes from a human donor in a cohort sampled during active COVID-19. Both conserved end residues are part of each CDR3. Each record gives: V gene, D gene, J gene, clone size, CDR3 DNA, CDR3 protein. A D gene is named only where the DNA matches it firmly. Some rows have no size entry. The others give once, few or many, or a class for an expanded clone.

v_gene: TRBV7-8
d_gene: -
j_gene: TRBJ1-5
abundance: -
CDR3nt: TGTGCCAGCAGCTTACTACAGGGAAGCAATCAGCCCCAGCATTTT
CDR3aa: CASSLLQGSNQPQHF

v_gene: TRBV19
d_gene: TRBD2
j_gene: TRBJ2-2
abundance: -
CDR3nt: TGTGCCAGCCGGTGGCTGGGCGGGGGGACCGGGGAGCTGTTTTTT
CDR3aa: CASRWLGGGTGELFF

v_gene: TRBV6-4
d_gene: -
j_gene: TRBJ1-2
abundance: -
CDR3nt: TGTGCCAGCAGAGCTTCGGGACTGGGCCATGGCTACACCTTC
CDR3aa: CASRASGLGHGYTF

v_gene: TRBV14
d_gene: -
j_gene: TRBJ1-1
abundance: -
CDR3nt: TGTGCCAGCAGCCAATGGGGCAACACTGAAGCTTTCTTT
CDR3aa: CASSQWGNTEAFF

v_gene: TRBV2
d_gene: TRBD1
j_gene: TRBJ1-2
abundance: -
CDR3nt: TGTGCCAGCCCGATTGGGCGGGACAGGGTAGGGGGATATGGCTACACCTTC
CDR3aa: CASPIGRDRVGGYGYTF

v_gene: TRBV7-9
d_gene: -
j_gene: TRBJ2-2
abundance: -
CDR3nt: TGTGCCAGCAGCTTCGGGGTGAACACCGGGGAGCTGTTTTTT
CDR3aa: CASSFGVNTGELFF

v_gene: TRBV28
d_gene: -
j_gene: TRBJ1-6
abundance: -
CDR3nt: TGTGCCAGCAGTTTTAGGACAGTTGATAATTCACCCCTCCACTTT
CDR3aa: CASSFRTVDNSPLHF

v_gene: TRBV3-1/TRBV3-2
d_gene: -
j_gene: TRBJ2-3
abundance: -
CDR3nt: TGTGCCAGCTCAAATAGCCCCAGCACAGATACGCAGTATTTT
CDR3aa: CASSNSPSTDTQYF

v_gene: TRBV27
d_gene: -
j_gene: TRBJ2-7
abundance: -
CDR3nt: TGTGCCAGCAGTTTAGGCAGGGGGGTCTACGAGCAGTACTTC
CDR3aa: CASSLGRGVYEQYF

v_gene: TRBV11-2
d_gene: -
j_gene: TRBJ2-5
abundance: once
CDR3nt: TGTGCCAGCAGCTTCAACGGGCCGCGGGGGACCCAGTACTTC
CDR3aa: CASSFNGPRGTQYF

v_gene: TRBV7-9
d_gene: -
j_gene: TRBJ2-7
abundance: -
CDR3nt: TGTGCCAGCAGCTTAGTGGCAGGCTACGAGCAGTACTTC
CDR3aa: CASSLVAGYEQYF

v_gene: TRBV7-8
d_gene: TRBD1
j_gene: TRBJ1-3
abundance: once
CDR3nt: TGTGCCAGCAGCTCACAGGGGGCGCCTGGAAACACCATATATTTT
CDR3aa: CASSSQGAPGNTIYF

v_gene: TRBV18
d_gene: TRBD1
j_gene: TRBJ1-5
abundance: -
CDR3nt: TGTGCCAGCTCAATTAGACAGGGTCTGAGTCAGCCCCAGCATTTT
CDR3aa: CASSIRQGLSQPQHF

v_gene: TRBV5-1
d_gene: TRBD1
j_gene: TRBJ1-1
abundance: once
CDR3nt: TGCGCCAGCAGCTTCCAGACAGGGGGAATGAACACTGAAGCTTTCTTT
CDR3aa: CASSFQTGGMNTEAFF

v_gene: TRBV19
d_gene: -
j_gene: TRBJ1-1
abundance: -
CDR3nt: TGTGCCAGTAGTCCAGTATCGACAGGAAACACTGAAGCTTTCTTT
CDR3aa: CASSPVSTGNTEAFF

v_gene: TRBV7-2
d_gene: TRBD2
j_gene: TRBJ2-7
abundance: -
CDR3nt: TGTGCCAGCAGCTTAGCAAGCGGGAGCTCCAACGAGCAGTACTTC
CDR3aa: CASSLASGSSNEQYF

v_gene: TRBV29-1
d_gene: TRBD2
j_gene: TRBJ2-7
abundance: -
CDR3nt: TGCAGCGTGGGGGCTAGCGGGAGCTACGAGCAGTACTTC
CDR3aa: CSVGASGSYEQYF

v_gene: TRBV19
d_gene: TRBD1
j_gene: TRBJ1-2
abundance: -
CDR3nt: TGTGCCAGTAGTACATCCGGGACAGGGATATTGAACTATGGCTACACCTTC
CDR3aa: CASSTSGTGILNYGYTF

v_gene: TRBV9
d_gene: TRBD1
j_gene: TRBJ2-1
abundance: once
CDR3nt: TGTGCCAGCAGCACATTAGACAGGGCAGGCGAGCAGTTCTTC
CDR3aa: CASSTLDRAGEQFF

v_gene: TRBV24-1
d_gene: TRBD2
j_gene: TRBJ2-1
abundance: -
CDR3nt: TGTGCCACCGGGGATAGCGGGAGGTCCTACAATGAGCAGTTCTTC
CDR3aa: CATGDSGRSYNEQFF

v_gene: TRBV27
d_gene: TRBD2
j_gene: TRBJ2-6
abundance: -
CDR3nt: TGTGCCAGCAGTTTGTTCAGGGAGGGTTTCTCTGGGGCCAACGTCCTGACTTTC
CDR3aa: CASSLFREGFSGANVLTF

v_gene: TRBV7-8
d_gene: TRBD1
j_gene: TRBJ2-2
abundance: -
CDR3nt: TGTGCCAGCAGCTCTCGGGACAGGGCTTTAGGGGAGCTGTTTTTT
CDR3aa: CASSSRDRALGELFF

v_gene: TRBV18
d_gene: -
j_gene: TRBJ1-6
abundance: -
CDR3nt: TGTGCCAGCTCACCTTCGGACAGCAGGCCCCTCCACTTT
CDR3aa: CASSPSDSRPLHF

v_gene: TRBV5-1
d_gene: TRBD1
j_gene: TRBJ2-3
abundance: -
CDR3nt: TGCGCCAGCAGCTTGGGGGACAGAGGCACAGATACGCAGTATTTT
CDR3aa: CASSLGDRGTDTQYF

v_gene: TRBV5-5
d_gene: -
j_gene: TRBJ2-6
abundance: -
CDR3nt: TGTGCCAGCAGTCCCTGGGACTGGGGGTCGGGTGGGGCCAACGTCCTGACTTTC
CDR3aa: CASSPWDWGSGGANVLTF

v_gene: TRBV5-1
d_gene: -
j_gene: TRBJ1-4
abundance: -
CDR3nt: TGCGCCAGCAGCCGGACCGCGGGAAATGAAAAACTGTTTTTT
CDR3aa: CASSRTAGNEKLFF

v_gene: TRBV7-2
d_gene: -
j_gene: TRBJ1-5
abundance: few
CDR3nt: TGTGCCAGCAGCTTGGTGCAGGCTAGCAATCAGCCCCAGCATTTT
CDR3aa: CASSLVQASNQPQHF

v_gene: TRBV4-1
d_gene: -
j_gene: TRBJ1-2
abundance: -
CDR3nt: TGCGCCAGCAGCCCCAACGAGTGGGGGCGCGTCTATGGCTACACCTTC
CDR3aa: CASSPNEWGRVYGYTF

v_gene: TRBV19
d_gene: TRBD1
j_gene: TRBJ2-1
abundance: -
CDR3nt: TGTGCCAGCACAGGGGCACCCACGGGCGAGCAGTTCTTC
CDR3aa: CASTGAPTGEQFF